A selection of T cell receptor beta chains follows, all from one sample in a study of blood T cells in healthy people across ages. TCRdb independently ran MiXCR on the 5' RACE reads; one entry per CDR3 protein. The sample carries 1.8 million or so distinct CDR3 sequences, about two fifths recorded once. What was sequenced was blood. Source of these receptors: a human donor in good health. Both conserved end residues are part of each CDR3. D genes are given only for firm matches. Rows may omit the clone size; those that give it use once, few, many or a size class.

clone_size,d_call,v_call,j_call,cdr3_aa,cdr3_nt
.,TRBD1,TRBV28,TRBJ1-6,CASSLLGTDGDSPLHF,TGTGCCAGCAGTTTACTCGGGACAGATGGTGATTCACCCCTCCACTTT
.,.,TRBV20-1,TRBJ2-1,CSATVDQYAGNEQFF,TGCAGTGCTACCGTAGACCAATACGCAGGGAATGAGCAGTTCTTC
few,.,TRBV29-1,TRBJ2-1,CSVTVSYNEQFF,TGCAGCGTTACAGTTAGTTACAATGAGCAGTTCTTC
few,.,TRBV3-1,TRBJ2-1,CASSLQGLLNEQFF,TGTGCCAGCAGCCTGCAAGGACTACTGAATGAGCAGTTCTTC
.,TRBD2,TRBV7-3,TRBJ2-1,CATAESGGINEQFF,TGTGCCACCGCCGAAAGCGGGGGAATAAATGAGCAGTTCTTC
.,.,TRBV20-1,TRBJ2-6,CSASNQGTGANVLTF,TGCAGTGCTAGTAACCAGGGGACTGGGGCCAACGTCCTGACTTTC
.,.,TRBV20-1,TRBJ2-7,CSARWSYEQYF,TGCAGTGCCAGGTGGTCCTACGAGCAGTACTTC
.,.,TRBV18,TRBJ1-1,CASGIGQIGNTEAFF,TGTGCCAGCGGGATAGGACAAATCGGTAACACTGAAGCTTTCTTT
many,.,TRBV29-1,TRBJ2-7,CSVDKDTGADGSYEQYF,TGCAGCGTTGACAAGGATACCGGGGCGGATGGTTCCTACGAGCAGTACTTC
.,.,TRBV29-1,TRBJ2-7,CSVVRGRVHEQYF,TGCAGCGTTGTACGGGGGCGAGTGCACGAGCAGTACTTC
.,TRBD2,TRBV15,TRBJ2-1,CATSRDQRGNEQFF,TGTGCCACCAGCAGAGATCAGCGGGGGAATGAGCAGTTCTTC
.,.,TRBV12-3/TRBV12-4,TRBJ1-5,CASSFSDSSQPQHF,TGTGCCAGCAGTTTCTCGGATAGTAGTCAGCCCCAGCATTTT
.,.,TRBV28,TRBJ2-5,CASRLDPDRTVLETQYF,TGTGCCAGCAGACTCGATCCGGACAGAACCGTTTTAGAGACCCAGTACTTC
.,TRBD1,TRBV7-6,TRBJ2-7,CASSTTTGDEQYF,TGTGCCAGCAGCACCACAACAGGGGACGAGCAGTACTTC
few,.,TRBV29-1,TRBJ2-5,CSVWGASGETQYF,TGCAGCGTTTGGGGGGCGTCCGGAGAGACCCAGTACTTC
few,.,TRBV27,TRBJ2-7,CASSLLGGPSYEQYF,TGTGCCAGCAGTTTATTGGGCGGGCCGTCCTACGAGCAGTACTTC
.,.,TRBV6-1,TRBJ2-5,CASNNRAGKETQYF,TGTGCCAGCAATAACCGGGCCGGGAAAGAGACCCAGTACTTC
few,.,TRBV7-6,TRBJ2-1,CASSLEGSSSYNEQFF,TGTGCCAGCAGCCTTGAAGGGTCAAGCTCCTACAATGAGCAGTTCTTC
.,.,TRBV4-3,TRBJ1-4,CASSQDFRGAGREKLFF,TGCGCCAGCAGCCAAGATTTCCGGGGGGCGGGTCGGGAAAAACTGTTTTTT
.,.,TRBV4-3,TRBJ2-3,CASSQVTGDTQYF,TGCGCCAGCAGCCAAGTGACGGGGGATACGCAGTATTTT
few,.,TRBV28,TRBJ1-5,CATIRQDNQPQHF,TGTGCCACCATTCGACAGGACAATCAGCCCCAGCATTTT
.,.,TRBV10-3,TRBJ2-3,CAISESFGPGTQYF,TGTGCCATCAGTGAGTCGTTCGGCCCCGGTACGCAGTATTTT
.,.,TRBV7-9,TRBJ2-2,CATGFTGELFF,TGTGCCACGGGGTTTACCGGGGAGCTGTTTTTT
few,.,TRBV7-9,TRBJ1-6,CASSPHRGSQSPLHF,TGTGCCAGCAGCCCCCATAGAGGGTCTCAATCACCCCTCCACTTT
few,.,TRBV29-1,TRBJ1-1,CSVGRMNTEAFF,TGCAGCGTTGGTAGGATGAACACTGAAGCTTTCTTT